This T cell receptor (beta chain) originates from a study of shared clonotypes between healthy human individuals (dated by TCRdb to 2018 to 2021). Context from the whole study: The cohort comprised a couple of women and a few men aged 18 to 49 years. Per donor, three plates each were used for CD4 naive and CD4 memory, two for CD8 naive, and one for CD8 memory. Blood TCR repertoires of about five healthy adults were deeply sequenced to estimate repertoire size and the extent of clonotype sharing between individuals. To increase sequencing depth and limit assay-specific biases, different laboratories used diverse techniques to prepare libraries and sequence TCR repertoires. Per donor, leukapheresis produced somewhere between about 0.9 and 9.5 billion PBMCs.

Counted from cysteine to phenylalanine, this CDR3 has 12 amino acids. Only the CDR3 portion is preserved as DNA: 36 bases, with reading frame beginning at the first base. CDR1 and CDR2 were assigned from the germline V gene as MNHEY and SVGAGI. Healthy HIV-negative adults with no recently reported acute infections or vaccinations were included as donors. All donors were Caucasian adults living in Nashville, Tennessee, USA. CD4+ T cells were enriched through magnetic negative selection, after which naive cells were positively selected on CD45RA and the remaining negative fraction served as the memory subset. Blood was collected by leukapheresis, and PBMCs were isolated by Ficoll-Histopaque density gradient centrifugation and then cryopreserved in liquid nitrogen vapor phase. Purity and quantity of every magnetically sorted T cell population were checked by analytical flow cytometry. Genomic DNA was isolated from each sorted fraction and quantified by UV absorbance on a Nanodrop 2000c.

The full study reports these points: Naive subsets generally had larger estimated clonotype richness than memory subsets. Only blood was sampled, and tissue TCR repertoires likely differ from those in blood. The small number of donors limited the genetic and exposure-history diversity represented. Incomplete sequencing was indicated by rarefaction of sorted-subset datasets, despite the large sequencing depth. Across a handful of donors, 5% to 6% of naive CD4, around 3.3% of naive CD8, roughly 2.3% of memory CD4, and approximately 0.4% of memory CD8 clonotypes were shared. Compared with non-shared clonotypes, clonotypes shared by all four sorted-subset donors had higher generation probabilities. Based on pairwise subsampling, the degree of clonotype sharing among donors was expected to be affected by sequencing depth.

Using the deep immunoSEQ assay, TCR CDR3 regions were amplified from genomic DNA by multiplex PCR. For each cell subset, the extracted genomic DNA was distributed evenly across all wells of several immunoSEQ 96-well plates, and each plate served as one replicate. For sorted subsets, each replicate PCR was loaded with about 0.2 ug genomic DNA, equivalent to roughly 30,000 T cell genomes. The purified libraries were quantified using a Qubit 3.0 fluorometer, sized with a Bioanalyzer 2100, and then quantified again using the KAPA Library Quantification kit. Each immunoSEQ 96-well plate was sequenced on its own single-read 150-cycle Illumina NextSeq 550 flow cell. Concerning the study's data processing: Because only junctional sequences without quality scores were contained in the immunoSEQ output, filtering matching that applied to full-length reads could not be performed. To assign V/J genes and CDR3, sequences were annotated using PyIR, a Python wrapper for IgBLAST v1.9, with IMGT germline references. Reads were filtered out if the reads had weak V/J assignments (E-value above 1e-6), no CDR3, stop codons, out-of-frame junctions, or ambiguous translated residues. V3J clonotypes were defined as sequences sharing the same inferred V gene, J gene, and CDR3 amino acid sequence. Percentage overlap between repertoires was calculated by dividing the number of shared unique clonotypes by the size of the smaller repertoire. RTK rarefaction, the Chao1 estimator, and Recon v2.1 estimates of unobserved clonotypes were used to assess repertoire richness. Generation probabilities for all TCRbeta clonotypes obtained by the gDNA method from several donors were computed using OLGA. The table was pulled from immuneACCESS by TCRdb, which kept in-frame rearrangements only. Such tables lose some clones; where checked, under half of the loss comes from unresolved V genes, and the rest has no known cause. The D gene and trimming were derived from the DNA, and the V and J assignments and clone size from that table. Counted in this sample were fewer than 2.5 million clones; roughly 93% of them appeared once. The top ten clones comprise around 0.4% of the sample.

In regard to this clone: Its antigen is currently not known. No much larger clonotype is one base removed from it; base qualities were not supplied.

The source of this sequence is a man aged 18-30 years in good health. Some clones in this sample may be carry-over from other donors' samples. The V gene is TRBV6-5 and the J gene is TRBJ2-5, with TRBD2 as a weak D call on 6 bases. TRBJ2-7 matches the DNA end more closely, so the J call is doubtful. Sequenced material: naive CD4+ T cells from PBMCs. In light of the paper, this sample's cell subset or site label describes: CD45RA+ positively selected. The CDR3 has the sequence CASTGTQYEQYF. The nucleotides are TGTGCCTCCACCGGGACTCAATACGAGCAGTACTTC.